These 30 T cell receptor beta chains were sequenced from one sample in a study of CD8+ T cells in alopecia areata. cDNA serving as the sequencing template came from extracted, reverse transcribed RNA. Clones were read by immunoSEQ multiplex PCR, and TCRdb kept only the in-frame ones, dropping some. The sample lists roughly 140,000 clones; around 50% were seen once. The specimen comprised CD8+ T cells sorted from blood, sampled at week 0. The receptors originated from a human donor with alopecia areata.

The rearrangement links TRBV27 to TRBJ1-3; no firm D call. The CDR3 sequence is 13 residues long. The V end lost 6 bases, the J end lost 1 base, and 7 bases lay between the germline ends. Germline V gene lookup returns CDR1 MNHEY and CDR2 SMNVEV (reference sequence). This chain's CDR3 is CASRAGSGNTIYF. Written as DNA, the CDR3 is TGTGCCAGCAGGGCAGGTTCTGGAAACACCATATATTTT.

In this sample, this clone turned up a few times. This chain uses TRBV27 with TRBJ2-5; 9 nucleotides line up with TRBD2. This CDR3 has 16 residues. With 5 bases clipped from V and 5 bases from J, the junction kept 12 bases outside the gene matches. Germline-derived CDR1 and CDR2 are MNHEY and SMNVEV (reference sequence). The CDR3 bases are TGTGCCAGCAGTCCCGTAAGCGGGGGGTCTCGGGAGACCCAGTACTTC. This gives the protein CASSPVSGGSRETQYF.

This clone came up a few times. This CDR3 is CASSVELGNTEAFF. CDR3 coding DNA: TGTGCCAGCAGCGTCGAACTGGGGAACACTGAAGCTTTCTTT. The gene calls are TRBV5-6 and TRBJ1-1; D unresolved. The CDR3 extends over 14 amino acids. Germline CDR1 and CDR2: SGHDT and YYEEEE. The V end lost 4 bases, the J end lost 1 base, and 11 bases lay between the germline ends.

The rearrangement uses TRBV7-8 and TRBJ2-2; D unclear. Germline loops: CDR1 SGHVS, CDR2 FQNEAQ. This CDR3 comprises 12 residues. Trimming shortened V by 2 bases and J by 7 bases, and 5 bases separated the two germline ends. The CDR3 loop reads CASSLSYGELFF. The CDR3 region has the DNA TGTGCCAGCAGCTTATCCTACGGGGAGCTGTTTTTT.

This chain links TRBV29-1 with TRBJ1-1; TRBD1 might be the D (5 bases). Trimming removed 4 bases from V and 8 bases from J, with 11 bases in between. The CDR3 has 11 amino acids. The germline V gene encodes CDR1 SQVTM and CDR2 ANQGSEA. This CDR3 reads CSVAYRTEAFF. The CDR3 DNA reads TGCAGCGTTGCGTATCGGACAGAAGCTTTCTTT.

This chain links TRBV9 with TRBJ2-2; unclear D gene. Trimming left V 3 bases short and J 4 bases short, with 7 bases between. The CDR3 totals 13 residues. From germline, CDR1 is SGDLS and CDR2 YYNGEE. The CDR3 is CASSADGTGELFF. The CDR3, as DNA: TGTGCCAGCAGCGCCGACGGCACCGGGGAGCTGTTTTTT.

The gene calls are TRBV6-1 and TRBJ2-1; tentative D call: TRBD2 (6 bases). The CDR3 runs 15 residues. With 3 bases removed from V and 4 bases from J, the gap between germline ends came to 13 bases. The germline V gene encodes CDR1 MNHNS and CDR2 SASEGT. The CDR3 reads CASSDLAEGYNEQFF. Here the CDR3 DNA reads TGTGCCAGCAGTGACCTGGCGGAGGGATACAATGAGCAGTTCTTC.

In the case of this clone: The germline gene is not matched at one end of the junction; a read error may be the cause. This chain uses TRBV20-1 with TRBJ1-2, with TRBD1 identical over 8 bases. Germline-derived CDR1 and CDR2 are DFQATT and SNEGSKA (reference sequence). The CDR3 spans 10 residues. CDR3 region: CSARRTGHIF. CDR3 bases: TGCAGTGCTAGGAGGACAGGGCACATCTTC.

Here the CDR3 reads CASSTQTGDNYGYTF. In nucleotides, the CDR3 is TGTGCCAGCAGCACTCAGACAGGGGATAACTATGGCTACACCTTC. The V and J genes are TRBV13 and TRBJ1-2, with TRBD1 identical over 8 bases. CDR3 length equals 15 residues. CDR1 and CDR2 (germline): PRHDT, FYEKMQ (reference sequence). Germline trimming cut 5 bases from V and 1 base from J; bases unmatched to any gene: 6.

This clone was observed a handful of times. A far larger clone is a single base away, which makes a read error likely. Additional DNA sequences in this sample encode the identical CDR3. This chain uses TRBV10-3 with TRBJ2-7, with 9 bases fitting TRBD2. V lost 10 bases, J lost 9 bases, and 7 bases stayed unmatched. Germline lookup yields CDR1 ENHRY and CDR2 SYGVKD. The length of the CDR3 is 11 residues. CDR3 in amino acids: CASGGGGWQYF. CDR3 bases: TGTGCCAGCGGCGGGGGGGGGTGGCAGTACTTC.

The chain is built from TRBV11-2 and TRBJ2-5; D not certain. V was trimmed by 0 bases and J by 9 bases, leaving 14 bases between them. The germline V gene has CDR1 SGHAT and CDR2 FQNNGV. The CDR3 has 14 residues. The CDR3 here is CASSLEFGPRAQYF. Written as DNA, the CDR3 is TGTGCCAGCAGCTTAGAGTTCGGGCCCCGGGCCCAGTACTTC.

The genes are TRBV7-2 and TRBJ1-1; D unresolved. Trimming took off 3 bases at V and 8 bases at J, with 7 bases between the two ends. Germline V CDR1 and CDR2: SGHTA, FQGNSA. The CDR3 loop spans 11 amino acids. Here the CDR3 reads CASSFGVEAFF. CDR3 sequence (DNA): TGTGCCAGCAGCTTCGGGGTGGAAGCTTTCTTT.

The chain links TRBV29-1 to TRBJ1-1; 7 bases map to TRBD1. The CDR3 length is 19 residues. Germline V gives CDR1 SQVTM, CDR2 ANQGSEA. J gave up 0 bases and V 2 bases, and 18 bases lay outside the gene matches. CDR3 sequence (DNA): TGCAGCGTTGAAAGGGACAGATCCTGGTTCTTTCTAATGAACACTGAAGCTTTCTTT. Its translation: CSVERDRSWFFLMNTEAFF.

The J gene is TRBJ1-1, the V gene TRBV20-1, with D uncertain. Germline CDR1 is DFQATT and CDR2 is SNEGSKA (reference sequence). This CDR3 has 10 amino acids. V was clipped by 6 bases and J by 5 bases, with 7 bases between them. CDR3 DNA: TGCAGTGCCAAGCGGACTGAAGCTTTCTTT. It yields the protein CSAKRTEAFF.

This clone was detected a few times. This sequence joins TRBV13 and TRBJ1-6; D remains ambiguous. V was shortened by 3 bases and J by 7 bases, with 1 base between the two germline ends. The CDR3 spans 11 residues. Germline V gene sequence: CDR1 PRHDT, CDR2 FYEKMQ (reference sequence). DNA of the CDR3: TGTGCCAGCAGCTTGAATTCACCCCTCCACTTT. As protein: CASSLNSPLHF.

The chain uses TRBV6-6 and TRBJ2-6; D may be TRBD2 (5 bases). Germline V gene lookup returns CDR1 MNHNY and CDR2 SVGAGI (reference sequence). The CDR3 totals 16 residues. Trimming pared 6 bases from V and 2 bases from J, leaving 14 bases between. This CDR3 is CASSPAAGAGANVLTF. CDR3 nucleotides: TGTGCCAGCAGCCCGGCGGCCGGGGCTGGGGCCAACGTCCTGACTTTC.

This chain uses TRBV7-6 with TRBJ2-7; D remains unclear. This CDR3 region has 13 residues. CDR1 SGHVS and CDR2 FNYEAQ come from the germline V gene. Trimming shortened V by 5 bases and J by 7 bases, and 15 bases separated the two germline ends. CDR3 sequence reads: CASSPRLESEQYF. Here the CDR3 DNA reads TGTGCCAGCAGCCCCAGGCTTGAGTCTGAGCAGTACTTC.

This chain uses TRBV19 with TRBJ1-2; a possible D gene is TRBD1 (5 bases). Germline V gene lookup returns CDR1 LNHDA and CDR2 SQIVND (reference sequence). The CDR3 has 12 residues. The V and J ends lost 8 bases and 3 bases respectively, with 10 bases between them. CDR3 nucleotide sequence: TGTGCCAGTCGCAGGGATCACTATGGCTACACCTTC. It codes for CASRRDHYGYTF.

There are a few counts of this clone. The chain combines TRBV2 with TRBJ2-1; a possible D gene is TRBD2 (6 bases). CDR1 is SNHLY, CDR2 FYNNEI, per germline. The V end lost 3 bases, the J end lost 2 bases, and 17 bases lay between the germline ends. The CDR3 has 17 residues. In DNA form, the CDR3 reads TGTGCCAGCAGTGACCTGCCGGGAGCCACCCCCTACAATGAGCAGTTCTTC. This codes for CASSDLPGATPYNEQFF. The full variable domain, in which reference TRBV2 and TRBJ2-1 provide the parts outside the CDR3, is EPEVTQTPSHQVTQMGQEVILRCVPISNHLYFYWYRQILGQKVEFLVSFYNNEISEKSEIFDDQFSVERPDGSNFTLKIRSTKLEDSAMYFCASSDLPGATPYNEQFFGPGTRLTVL.

This clone was seen a few times. The chain recombines TRBV29-1 with TRBJ1-1; no clear D gene. V was cut by 8 bases and J by 11 bases, with 9 bases left in between. This CDR3 has 8 amino acids. The germline V gene has CDR1 SQVTM and CDR2 ANQGSEA. CDR3 residues: CSSGPAFF. In nucleotides, the CDR3 is TGCAGCAGTGGTCCGGCTTTCTTT.

V usage is TRBV27 and J usage is TRBJ2-2; 7 nucleotides line up with TRBD2. The V gene end was trimmed by 8 bases and the J gene end by 4 bases; junction bases not matched to a gene: 1. Germline CDR1 reads MNHEY; CDR2 reads SMNVEV (reference sequence). This CDR3 comprises 12 residues. CDR3 residues: CASRGGTGELFF. DNA for the CDR3: TGTGCCAGCCGCGGGGGCACCGGGGAGCTGTTTTTT.

The chain uses TRBV5-1 and TRBJ1-1, with D tentatively TRBD1 (6 bases). In germline, CDR1 is SGHRS, CDR2 YFSETQ. This CDR3 is 12 amino acids long. V was cut by 0 bases and J by 11 bases, with 11 bases left in between. The CDR3 DNA reads TGCGCCAGCAGCTTGGCACCAGGGGAGGCTTTCTTT. Its translation is CASSLAPGEAFF.

The J gene is TRBJ2-3, the V gene TRBV2, with a tentative D call TRBD2 (5 bases). The germline V gene has CDR1 SNHLY and CDR2 FYNNEI. The CDR3 spans 15 residues. Trimming left V 5 bases short and J 2 bases short, with 14 bases between. The DNA of the CDR3 is TGTGCCAGCAGTCCATCGCTAGCAGACACAGATACGCAGTATTTT. Translating gives CASSPSLADTDTQYF.

This clone is medium-sized by share. The rearrangement joins TRBV5-5 to TRBJ1-2, with 10 bases fitting TRBD1. V trimming: 4 bases; J trimming: 3 bases; junction bases outside the gene matches: 9. The CDR3 consists of 16 residues. Per the germline V gene, CDR1 is SGHKS and CDR2 is YYEKEE (reference sequence). CDR3 protein: CASSVDPGQGYYGYTF. DNA of the CDR3: TGTGCCAGCAGCGTTGATCCGGGACAGGGGTACTATGGCTACACCTTC. The whole variable domain, remainder taken from reference TRBV5-5 and TRBJ1-2, is DAGVTQSPTHLIKTRGQQVTLRCSPISGHKSVSWYQQVLGQGPQFIFQYYEKEERGRGNFPDRFSARQFPNYSSELNVNALLLGDSALYLCASSVDPGQGYYGYTFGSGTRLTVV.

This clone showed up just a few times. V is TRBV30 and J is TRBJ1-1; no reliable D call. Germline values: CDR1 GTSNPN, CDR2 SVGIG (reference sequence). The V and J ends lost 0 bases and 4 bases respectively, with 9 bases between them. The CDR3 totals 13 residues. The DNA of the CDR3 is TGTGCCTGGAGTGTACTGAGAGGCACTGAAGCTTTCTTT. It yields the protein CAWSVLRGTEAFF.

The V call is TRBV27, the J call TRBJ1-5, with D unresolved. CDR1 and CDR2 (germline): MNHEY, SMNVEV (reference sequence). The ends were cut back, 4 bases at V and 0 bases at J, with 7 bases in the middle. This CDR3 has 14 amino acids. CDR3 protein: CASSSRFSNQPQHF. The CDR3 DNA sequence: TGTGCCAGCAGTTCCAGGTTTAGCAATCAGCCCCAGCATTTT.

CDR3 sequence (DNA): TGTGCCAGCAGTTTAATGGGATACGAGCAGTACTTC. It specifies CASSLMGYEQYF. The V call is TRBV28, the J call TRBJ2-7; D is unclear. The CDR3 extends over 12 amino acids. From germline, CDR1 is MDHEN and CDR2 SYDVKM. Trimming shortened V by 2 bases and J by 4 bases, and 6 bases separated the two germline ends. Supplemented by reference TRBV28 and TRBJ2-7, the full variable domain reads DVKVTQSSRYLVKRTGEKVFLECVQDMDHENMFWYRQDPGLGLRLIYFSYDVKMKEKGDIPEGYSVSREKKERFSLILESASTNQTSMYLCASSLMGYEQYFGPGTRLTVT.

The chain has TRBV9 and TRBJ2-7; 12 nucleotides match TRBD2. The germline gives CDR1 SGDLS, CDR2 YYNGEE. The junction had 2 bases not matched to a gene; V was cut back by 2 bases and J by 5 bases. The CDR3 consists of 14 residues. This CDR3 reads CASSVRLAGDEQYF. Here the CDR3 DNA reads TGTGCCAGCAGCGTCAGACTAGCGGGGGACGAGCAGTACTTC. Full variable domain (rest looked up from reference TRBV9 and TRBJ2-7): DSGVTQTPKHLITATGQRVTLRCSPRSGDLSVYWYQQSLDQGLQFLIQYYNGEERAKGNILERFSAQQFPDLHSELNLSSLELGDSALYFCASSVRLAGDEQYFGPGTRLTVT.

The chain recombines TRBV2 with TRBJ1-4; 9 bases match TRBD1. Trimming cost V 6 bases and J 8 bases; bases outside gene matches: 7. CDR3 length: 14 amino acids. The germline gives CDR1 SNHLY, CDR2 FYNNEI. CDR3 sequence reads: CASRAAGQGEKLFF. In DNA, the CDR3 is TGTGCCAGCAGGGCCGCGGGACAGGGAGAAAAACTGTTTTTT. Variable domain in full (rest from reference TRBV2 and TRBJ1-4): EPEVTQTPSHQVTQMGQEVILRCVPISNHLYFYWYRQILGQKVEFLVSFYNNEISEKSEIFDDQFSVERPDGSNFTLKIRSTKLEDSAMYFCASRAAGQGEKLFFGSGTQLSVL.

The genes are TRBV27 and TRBJ1-5; D gene uncertain. V gave up 2 bases and J gave up 1 base, with 9 bases separating them. This CDR3 spans 15 amino acids. Germline CDR1 and CDR2: MNHEY and SMNVEV (reference sequence). CDR3 loop: CASSLSQGSNQPQHF. CDR3 DNA: TGTGCCAGCAGTTTAAGTCAAGGGAGCAATCAGCCCCAGCATTTT.